One sample yielded the 23 T cell receptor beta chains listed below, sequenced in a study of cytomegalovirus exposure and HLA in healthy donors. The PCR contained 60 Vbeta and 13 Jbeta primers. Some clones are missing from TCRdb's copy, which holds only in-frame ones; the method was immunoSEQ multiplex PCR. The sample contains about 59,000 clones, more than 80% of which appear only once. Specimen: PBMCs. These receptors were obtained from a man aged 30 to 45 in good health and CMV-seropositive.

V is TRBV6-4 and J is TRBJ2-3; 11 bases fit TRBD1. The CDR3 runs 17 residues. Trimming removed 5 bases from V and 4 bases from J; junction bases left unmatched: 11. Germline CDR1 is MRHNA and CDR2 is SNTAGT. The CDR3 reads CASSWNPGTGGPDTQYF. CDR3 bases: TGTGCCAGCAGTTGGAACCCCGGGACAGGGGGGCCAGATACGCAGTATTTT.

This chain connects TRBV4-1 to TRBJ2-1; 9 bases align to TRBD2. The CDR3 is 16 amino acids. The trim removed 3 bases at V and 5 bases at J, leaving 8 bases unmatched. CDR1 is MGHRA and CDR2 is YSYEKL in the germline V gene. DNA of the CDR3: TGCGCCAGCAGCCAGGCCCGGACTAGCGAAGACAATGAGCAGTTCTTC. Protein sequence: CASSQARTSEDNEQFF.

The chain employs TRBV19 and TRBJ1-5, with D unresolved. The V end was cut by 6 bases, the J end by 4 bases, with 7 bases between. The CDR3 totals 12 residues. Germline CDR1 reads LNHDA; CDR2 reads SQIVND (reference sequence). This chain's CDR3 is CASRYGNQPQHF. CDR3 DNA: TGTGCCAGTAGATACGGGAATCAGCCCCAGCATTTT.

V usage is TRBV2 and J usage is TRBJ1-1, with 8 positions matching TRBD1. The CDR3 is made up of 14 amino acids. Germline assignment: CDR1 SNHLY and CDR2 FYNNEI. J lost 5 bases, V lost 6 bases, and 8 bases had no gene match. The CDR3 here is CASSPSDRGTEAFF. Written as DNA, the CDR3 is TGTGCCAGCAGCCCCTCCGACAGGGGTACTGAAGCTTTCTTT. The whole variable domain, remainder taken from reference TRBV2 and TRBJ1-1, is EPEVTQTPSHQVTQMGQEVILRCVPISNHLYFYWYRQILGQKVEFLVSFYNNEISEKSEIFDDQFSVERPDGSNFTLKIRSTKLEDSAMYFCASSPSDRGTEAFFGQGTRLTVV.

The chain recombines TRBV29-1 with TRBJ2-7; TRBD1 is a possible D gene (6 bases). Germline CDR1 reads SQVTM; CDR2 reads ANQGSEA. The CDR3 sequence is 11 residues long. The V end was cut by 3 bases, the J end by 12 bases, with 15 bases between. The CDR3 DNA is TGCAGCGTTGAGGGAACAGGGAATTTGTACTTC. This sequence encodes CSVEGTGNLYF.

This chain joins TRBV13 and TRBJ2-7; 8 bases agree with TRBD1. V was pared by 4 bases and J by 1 base, with 3 bases of the junction left unmatched. The CDR3 runs to 14 residues. The germline gives CDR1 PRHDT, CDR2 FYEKMQ (reference sequence). CDR3 sequence (DNA): TGTGCCAGCAGCTACGGACAGGGTTCCTACGAGCAGTACTTC. It encodes CASSYGQGSYEQYF.

The rearrangement links TRBV11-1 to TRBJ2-1; possible D gene TRBD2, 6 bases. The ends were cut back, 0 bases at V and 5 bases at J, with 8 bases in the middle. This CDR3 region has 14 residues. In germline, CDR1 is SGHAT, CDR2 FQDESV (reference sequence). The CDR3 DNA sequence: TGTGCCAGCAGCTTAGCGGCGGGGAACAATGAGCAGTTCTTC. Amino acids: CASSLAAGNNEQFF. Filled out from reference TRBV11-1 and TRBJ2-1, the complete variable domain reads EAEVAQSPRYKITEKSQAVAFWCDPISGHATLYWYRQILGQGPELLVQFQDESVVDDSQLPKDRFSAERLKGVDSTLKIQPAELGDSAMYLCASSLAAGNNEQFFGPGTRLTVL.

The gene calls are TRBV7-2 and TRBJ2-3; 8 bases align to TRBD1. After removal of 4 bases from V and 2 bases from J, the junction contained 8 bases not matched to a gene. Germline loops: CDR1 SGHTA, CDR2 FQGNSA. The CDR3 is made up of 16 amino acids. This CDR3 is CASSSGQGPSTDTQYF. The CDR3 DNA reads TGTGCCAGCAGCTCAGGACAGGGTCCATCCACAGATACGCAGTATTTT.

This chain uses TRBV5-1 with TRBJ1-2; TRBD1 matches 10 bases. Germline CDR1 reads SGHRS; CDR2 reads YFSETQ. V lost 0 bases and J lost 10; bases outside the gene matches: 6. The CDR3 extends over 14 amino acids. The CDR3 loop reads CASSLVAGTGVYTF. The CDR3 DNA is TGCGCCAGCAGCTTGGTCGCTGGGACAGGGGTCTACACCTTC. Drawing the rest from reference TRBV5-1 and TRBJ1-2, the complete variable domain is KAGVTQTPRYLIKTRGQQVTLSCSPISGHRSVSWYQQTPGQGLQFLFEYFSETQRNKGNFPGRFSGRQFSNSRSEMNVSTLELGDSALYLCASSLVAGTGVYTFGSGTRLTVV.

The V gene is TRBV19, the J gene TRBJ2-7, with D maybe TRBD1 (5 bases). CDR3 size: 13 residues. V lost 0 bases, J lost 6 bases, and 9 bases lay in between. The germline V gene encodes CDR1 LNHDA and CDR2 SQIVND (reference sequence). In nucleotides, the CDR3 is TGTGCCAGTAGTATAGACAGGGTGGGCGAGCAGTACTTC. It encodes CASSIDRVGEQYF.

The chain carries TRBV25-1 and TRBJ2-3, with 9 nucleotides matching TRBD1. This CDR3 is 15 amino acids long. V was clipped by 4 bases and J by 4 bases; unmatched bases: 6. Germline V CDR1 and CDR2: MGHDK, SYGVNS. CDR3 bases: TGTGCCAGCAGTGGCCGGGACAGGGCCGCAGATACGCAGTATTTT. It codes for CASSGRDRAADTQYF.

The V call is TRBV7-9, the J call TRBJ2-5; 7 bases fit TRBD1. The CDR3 extends over 15 amino acids. The ends lost 4 bases at V and 4 bases at J; junction bases unmatched: 9. CDR1 and CDR2 (germline): SEHNR, FQNEAQ (reference sequence). CDR3 protein: CASSSFNRDRETQYF. The DNA of the CDR3 is TGTGCCAGCAGCTCCTTCAACCGGGACAGAGAGACCCAGTACTTC.

The CDR3 loop is CASSQVAGGQGEQFF. DNA of the CDR3: TGTGCCAGCAGCCAAGTAGCGGGGGGACAGGGTGAGCAGTTCTTC. The chain links TRBV4-2 to TRBJ2-1; D is perhaps TRBD2 (10 bases). The CDR3 covers 15 residues. Trimming pared 1 base from V and 9 bases from J, leaving 16 bases between. Germline V gene lookup returns CDR1 LGHNA and CDR2 YNFKEQ.

This chain uses TRBV5-6 with TRBJ2-3; 8 bases match TRBD2. CDR1 is SGHDT, CDR2 YYEEEE, per germline. CDR3 length equals 16 residues. The V and J ends lost 3 bases and 5 bases, in that order; junction bases with no gene match: 11. CDR3 nucleotide sequence: TGTGCCAGCAGCTCCCCCTACGGGAGGGGGGGAGATACGCAGTATTTT. It specifies CASSSPYGRGGDTQYF.

This clone was detected only a few times. The chain recombines TRBV29-1 with TRBJ2-3, with D perhaps TRBD1 (5 bases). Germline V gene lookup returns CDR1 SQVTM and CDR2 ANQGSEA. V gave up 7 bases and J gave up 6 bases, with 17 bases separating them. This CDR3 contains 13 residues. The CDR3: CSGRDPTPDTQYF. CDR3 DNA: TGCAGCGGCAGGGATCCTACCCCGGATACGCAGTATTTT.

This clone occurred once. This rearrangement joins TRBV5-6 to TRBJ2-3; 11 positions agree with TRBD1. Germline loops: CDR1 SGHDT, CDR2 YYEEEE. The J segment lost 5 bases and the V segment lost 0 bases, leaving 8 bases of the junction unmatched. CDR3 size: 17 residues. The DNA for the CDR3 is TGTGCCAGCAGCTTGGCTGCGGACAGGGGGCGGAAAGATACGCAGTATTTT. Translated, it gives CASSLAADRGRKDTQYF.

This clone was counted between two and nine times. This rearrangement joins TRBV5-6 to TRBJ2-7; TRBD1 matches at 7 bases. Germline CDR1 and CDR2: SGHDT and YYEEEE. After removal of 3 bases from V and 1 base from J, the junction contained 4 bases not matched to a gene. The CDR3 is 14 residues long. The CDR3 loop is CASSSQGLSYEQYF. The CDR3 DNA reads TGTGCCAGCAGCTCACAGGGGTTATCCTACGAGCAGTACTTC.

The rearrangement links TRBV7-3 to TRBJ1-1; D may be TRBD1 (6 bases). Trimming removed 6 bases at V and 0 bases at J, with 14 bases between. From germline, CDR1 is SGHTA and CDR2 FQGTGA. The CDR3 runs to 15 residues. The CDR3 nucleotides are TGTGCCAGCAGACTACAGGGATACTTGAACACTGAAGCTTTCTTT. Its protein is CASRLQGYLNTEAFF.

This clone was detected a few times. The rearrangement uses TRBV6-5 and TRBJ1-1, with unresolved D. The germline gives CDR1 MNHEY, CDR2 SVGAGI. Trimming pared 6 bases from V and 0 bases from J, leaving 11 bases between. The CDR3 sequence is 14 residues long. CDR3 DNA: TGTGCCAGCAGCCGAACTGCCATGAACACTGAAGCTTTCTTT. This encodes CASSRTAMNTEAFF.

The chain combines TRBV5-1 with TRBJ2-3, with D perhaps TRBD2 (7 bases). This CDR3 has 14 residues. In germline, CDR1 is SGHRS, CDR2 YFSETQ. The V end lost 2 bases, the J end lost 6 bases, and 13 bases lay between the germline ends. CDR3 protein: CASSLGPGGDTQYF. CDR3 coding DNA: TGCGCCAGCAGCTTAGGACCGGGGGGCGATACGCAGTATTTT. Together with reference TRBV5-1 and TRBJ2-3, the CDR3 gives the full variable domain: KAGVTQTPRYLIKTRGQQVTLSCSPISGHRSVSWYQQTPGQGLQFLFEYFSETQRNKGNFPGRFSGRQFSNSRSEMNVSTLELGDSALYLCASSLGPGGDTQYFGPGTRLTVL.

The CDR3 nucleotides are TGCGCCAGCAGCCCGGGACAGGACAACACCGGGGAGCTGTTTTTT. Amino acid sequence: CASSPGQDNTGELFF. The rearrangement uses TRBV5-1 and TRBJ2-2, with TRBD1 matching 8 bases. The CDR3 length is 15 residues. The germline V gene has CDR1 SGHRS and CDR2 YFSETQ. J lost 2 bases, V lost 4 bases, and 4 bases had no gene match.

CDR3 region: CSVEGTGGNEQFF. The CDR3 DNA is TGCAGCGTTGAAGGGACAGGGGGCAATGAGCAGTTCTTC. This chain connects TRBV29-1 to TRBJ2-1; 10 positions match TRBD1. Germline trimming cut 1 base from V and 6 bases from J; bases unmatched to any gene: 0. The CDR3 runs 13 residues. Germline CDR1 reads SQVTM; CDR2 reads ANQGSEA.

V and J are TRBV6-5 and TRBJ2-7, with 11 positions matching TRBD2. Germline trimming cut 5 bases from V and 5 bases from J; bases unmatched to any gene: 8. Per the germline V gene, CDR1 is MNHEY and CDR2 is SVGAGI. This CDR3 has 15 amino acids. The CDR3 region is CASSDYSGRGNEQYF. The CDR3 nucleotides read TGTGCCAGCAGTGACTATAGCGGGAGGGGGAACGAGCAGTACTTC.